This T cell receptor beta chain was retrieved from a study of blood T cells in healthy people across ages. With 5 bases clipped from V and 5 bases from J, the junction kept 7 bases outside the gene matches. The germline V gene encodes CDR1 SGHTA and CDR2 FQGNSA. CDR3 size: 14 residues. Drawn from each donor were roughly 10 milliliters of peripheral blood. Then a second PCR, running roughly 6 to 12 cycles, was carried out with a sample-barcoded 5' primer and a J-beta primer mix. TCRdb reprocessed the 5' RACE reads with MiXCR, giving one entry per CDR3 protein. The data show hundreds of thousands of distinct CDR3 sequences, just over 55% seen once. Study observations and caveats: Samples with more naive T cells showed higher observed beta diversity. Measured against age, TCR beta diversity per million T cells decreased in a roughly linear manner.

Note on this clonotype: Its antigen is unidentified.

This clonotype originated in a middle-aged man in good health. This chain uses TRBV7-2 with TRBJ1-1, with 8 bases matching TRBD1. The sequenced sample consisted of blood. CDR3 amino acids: CASSPGGRETEAFF. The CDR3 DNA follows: TGTGCCAGCAGCCCAGGGGGCAGGGAAACTGAAGCTTTCTTT.